This T cell receptor beta chain was documented in a study of blood T cell repertoires in COVID-19. In the study overall: The origin of the acute and convalescent COVID-19 samples was the United States, Italy and Spain. In each case, the material was cDNA or gDNA derived from T cells, B-cell-depleted T cells, or PBMCs.

Original data processing: Counts of nucleated cells, estimated from reference gene primer amplification, were obtained. Sequencing was performed with immunoSEQ multiplex PCR; in TCRdb, only in-frame clones are kept and a portion is missing. V, J and clone size are taken as reported in that table, and D and trimming were inferred from the DNA itself. The table records approximately 94,000 clones, around four fifths of them present only once. This clonotype was obtained from a middle-aged man with active or convalescent COVID-19. The sequenced sample was peripheral blood.

CDR3 amino acids: CASTKTQDEQFF. CDR3 coding DNA: TGTGCCAGCACGAAGACCCAGGATGAGCAGTTCTTC. The chain couples TRBV28 to TRBJ2-1; D not certain. The germline CDR1 and CDR2 sequences are MDHEN and SYDVKM. V was pared by 7 bases and J by 8 bases, with 12 bases between. This CDR3 region has 12 residues.